This TCR beta chain was identified during a study of vaccination and CD4 T cells after COVID-19. Sequencing of DNA taken from cultured CD4+ T cells relied on the Oncomine TCR Beta short-read assay. TCRdb itself ran the PCR reads through MiXCR, one entry per CDR3 protein. This sample has 10,000 or so distinct CDR3 sequences, with around half found just once. Treatment described: approximately 9-day PBMC culture with coronavirus spike peptide pools or control peptides (ViraFEST assay). Losses at the gene ends were 3 bases for V and 6 bases for J; bases not matched to a gene: 4. The germline V gene encodes CDR1 SGHVS and CDR2 FNYEAQ. This CDR3 comprises 13 residues. On this clonotype itself: The antigen is not known.

This TCR came from a human donor who had recovered from COVID-19. Sample: CD4+ T cells from blood, cultured in vitro. The rearrangement joins TRBV7-6 to TRBJ2-7, with 8 bases identical to TRBD1. CDR3 loop: CASSLTGVVEQYF. The CDR3 DNA reads as TGTGCCAGCAGCTTGACAGGGGTGGTCGAGCAGTACTTC.